These 29 T cell receptor beta chains came from one sample sequenced in a study of blood T cell repertoires in COVID-19. The data were produced by immunoSEQ multiplex PCR, yet TCRdb's version contains in-frame clones alone and is incomplete. The table lists roughly 150,000 clones, around 84% of them singletons. Input material: peripheral blood. Receptors originate from a woman aged 45-65 years with acute or convalescent COVID-19.

This clone was seen only a few times. This chain uses TRBV15 with TRBJ2-7, with D possibly TRBD1 on 7 matching bases. The V and J ends lost 0 bases and 7 bases respectively, with 22 bases between them. Germline lookup yields CDR1 LNHNV and CDR2 YYDKDF (reference sequence). CDR3 size: 17 residues. The CDR3 coding sequence is TGTGCCACCAGCAGAGAAAAGGCAGGGGGGCGGTTTAGGGAGCAGTACTTC. Translation gives CATSREKAGGRFREQYF.

This chain links TRBV29-1 with TRBJ2-1; D unclear. The CDR3 has 10 amino acids. CDR1 and CDR2 from the germline V gene are SQVTM and ANQGSEA. V shed 3 bases and J shed 7 bases, with 4 bases lying between them. The CDR3 here is CSVDQNEQFF. In nucleotides, the CDR3 is TGCAGCGTTGACCAGAATGAGCAGTTCTTC.

The chain is built from TRBV5-5 and TRBJ2-1; 7 bases agree with TRBD1. CDR1 and CDR2 (germline): SGHKS, YYEKEE (reference sequence). This CDR3 region has 16 residues. Trimming removed 2 bases from V and 0 bases from J; junction bases left unmatched: 5. For the CDR3, the DNA is TGTGCCAGCAGCTTTGCCGCAGGGGGCTCCTACAATGAGCAGTTCTTC. Its protein is CASSFAAGGSYNEQFF. Looking up the rest from reference TRBV5-5 and TRBJ2-1 gives the full variable domain: DAGVTQSPTHLIKTRGQQVTLRCSPISGHKSVSWYQQVLGQGPQFIFQYYEKEERGRGNFPDRFSARQFPNYSSELNVNALLLGDSALYLCASSFAAGGSYNEQFFGPGTRLTVL.

A few counts support this clone. V gene TRBV6-2 or TRBV6-3 combines with J gene TRBJ2-2; D is undetermined. Germline CDR1 and CDR2: MNHEY and SVGEGT. V lost 2 bases, J lost 3 bases, and 4 bases lay in between. This CDR3 contains 13 residues. The CDR3 is CASSYRDTGELFF. The CDR3 DNA reads as TGTGCCAGCAGTTACCGAGACACCGGGGAGCTGTTTTTT.

J is TRBJ1-1 and V is TRBV12-3 or TRBV12-4; no firm D call. V dropped 2 bases and J dropped 11 bases, with 12 bases sitting between them. The CDR3 is made up of 12 amino acids. The CDR3 here is CASSLTASMAFF. The CDR3 nucleotides read TGTGCCAGCAGTTTAACCGCGAGTATGGCTTTCTTT.

The chain links TRBV28 to TRBJ2-7; 12 bases map to TRBD2. The CDR3 is made up of 15 amino acids. Trimming at V came to 6 bases and at J to 4 bases, leaving 7 bases not matched to a gene. Germline loops: CDR1 MDHEN, CDR2 SYDVKM. CDR3 nucleotides: TGTGCCAGCAGCTACGCTACTAGCGGGGGGTACGAGCAGTACTTC. Translated, it gives CASSYATSGGYEQYF.

This clone has just one count. CDR3 sequence (DNA): TGTGCCAGCAGTGTAGTGAGAATCCACTCTGGGGCCAACGTCCTGACTTTC. This gives the protein CASSVVRIHSGANVLTF. The chain uses TRBV2 and TRBJ2-6; D not resolved. This CDR3 contains 17 residues. CDR1 SNHLY and CDR2 FYNNEI come from the germline V gene. Trimming took 4 bases from V and 0 from J, leaving 13 bases between them.

This rearrangement joins TRBV27 to TRBJ1-1, with 7 bases that match TRBD1. With 6 bases clipped from V and 1 base from J, the junction kept 5 bases outside the gene matches. This CDR3 has 14 residues. Per the germline V gene, CDR1 is MNHEY and CDR2 is SMNVEV (reference sequence). CDR3 residues: CASSGQDQNTEAFF. In DNA form, the CDR3 reads TGTGCCAGCAGCGGACAGGATCAGAACACTGAAGCTTTCTTT.

The chain combines TRBV27 with TRBJ1-5, with D perhaps TRBD1 (5 bases). CDR3 length: 13 amino acids. Germline values: CDR1 MNHEY, CDR2 SMNVEV (reference sequence). Trimming shortened V by 5 bases and J by 7 bases, and 12 bases separated the two germline ends. The CDR3 sequence: CASSLGGVQPQHF. The CDR3, as DNA: TGTGCCAGCAGTCTCGGGGGGGTGCAGCCCCAGCATTTT.

The chain links TRBV29-1 to TRBJ2-6; D call uncertain. The length of the CDR3 is 13 residues. Germline values: CDR1 SQVTM, CDR2 ANQGSEA. The V end was cut by 4 bases, the J end by 2 bases, with 6 bases between. Here the CDR3 reads CSVAEAGANVLTF. CDR3 nucleotide sequence: TGCAGCGTTGCCGAGGCTGGGGCCAACGTCCTGACTTTC.

The chain has TRBV9 and TRBJ1-2, with 11 bases matching TRBD1. Germline V gene sequence: CDR1 SGDLS, CDR2 YYNGEE. The V segment lost 4 bases and the J segment 4 bases; nucleotides outside the gene matches: 6. This CDR3 has 15 amino acids. This chain's CDR3 is CASSTGTGGSYGYTF. CDR3 sequence (DNA): TGTGCCAGCAGCACTGGGACAGGGGGAAGCTATGGCTACACCTTC.

This clone was observed a few times. This chain connects TRBV10-1 to TRBJ1-1, with TRBD1 as a possible D gene (6 bases). Germline loops: CDR1 WNHNN, CDR2 SYGVQD (reference sequence). This CDR3 comprises 15 residues. The V gene lost 8 bases and the J gene lost 2 bases, with 18 bases spanning the gap. The CDR3: CASRGAGGTNTEAFF. In DNA form, the CDR3 reads TGCGCCAGCCGGGGGGCAGGCGGGACTAACACTGAAGCTTTCTTT.

The rearrangement uses TRBV29-1 and TRBJ2-5, with D perhaps TRBD1 (5 bases). Germline loops: CDR1 SQVTM, CDR2 ANQGSEA. Trimming took off 3 bases at V and 8 bases at J, with 13 bases between the two ends. The CDR3 has 12 amino acids. CDR3: CSVDLTAPTQYF. For the CDR3, the DNA is TGCAGCGTTGACTTGACAGCGCCCACCCAGTACTTC.

The rearrangement joins TRBV9 to TRBJ1-1, with D perhaps matching TRBD1 (6 bases). The CDR3 totals 15 residues. Trimming pared 0 bases from V and 3 bases from J, leaving 12 bases between. Germline V CDR1 and CDR2: SGDLS, YYNGEE. In nucleotides, the CDR3 is TGTGCCAGCAGCGTAGCTAAGGGACAACACACTGAAGCTTTCTTT. Residues: CASSVAKGQHTEAFF.

This chain joins TRBV2 and TRBJ2-2; D call uncertain. The V gene lost 1 base and the J gene lost 0 bases, with 3 bases spanning the gap. Germline-derived CDR1 and CDR2 are SNHLY and FYNNEI. CDR3 length: 14 residues. The CDR3 DNA follows: TGTGCCAGCAGTGAAGTCGCGAACACCGGGGAGCTGTTTTTT. Amino acid sequence: CASSEVANTGELFF.

The gene calls are TRBV27 and TRBJ2-2; D remains ambiguous. This CDR3 is 15 amino acids long. With 2 bases removed from V and 4 bases from J, the gap between germline ends came to 11 bases. Germline CDR1 reads MNHEY; CDR2 reads SMNVEV (reference sequence). CDR3 amino acids: CASSLISGPTGELFF. The DNA for the CDR3 is TGTGCCAGCAGTTTAATTTCCGGTCCCACCGGGGAGCTGTTTTTT.

The V and J genes are TRBV7-8 and TRBJ1-2, with TRBD1 matching 8 bases. This CDR3 region has 14 residues. The germline V gene has CDR1 SGHVS and CDR2 FQNEAQ. V lost 4 bases and J lost 7; bases outside the gene matches: 8. The CDR3 nucleotides read TGTGCCAGCAGCTCATCTCAGGGGGCGTTTGGCTACACCTTC. Translation gives CASSSSQGAFGYTF.

The chain combines TRBV9 with TRBJ1-1, with TRBD1 identical over 7 bases. CDR1 is SGDLS, CDR2 YYNGEE, per germline. With V trimmed by 3 bases and J by 0 bases, 5 bases remained unmatched. This CDR3 has 15 residues. The CDR3 DNA reads as TGTGCCAGCAGCGGACAGGGTGAGTTGAACACTGAAGCTTTCTTT. This translates into CASSGQGELNTEAFF.

This rearrangement joins TRBV19 to TRBJ2-2; D gene uncertain. The CDR3 runs to 16 residues. Trimming stripped 7 bases from V and 4 bases from J, with 19 bases between. Germline values: CDR1 LNHDA, CDR2 SQIVND (reference sequence). The DNA of the CDR3 is TGTGCCAGTACCCGTAGCACCGGGTTTGGCACCGGGGAGCTGTTTTTT. Amino acid sequence: CASTRSTGFGTGELFF.

The chain combines TRBV29-1 with TRBJ2-1; 8 bases align to TRBD2. The CDR3 is 14 amino acids. Trimming took 7 bases from V and 9 from J; bases not matched to a gene: 14. Germline-derived CDR1 and CDR2 are SQVTM and ANQGSEA. This chain's CDR3 is CSAGDGRGASEQFF. The CDR3 nucleotides read TGCAGCGCCGGGGACGGGAGGGGGGCGAGTGAGCAGTTCTTC.

V gene TRBV11-3 combines with J gene TRBJ2-2; the match to TRBD1 covers 8 bases. The length of the CDR3 is 14 residues. Germline CDR1 and CDR2: SGHNT and YENEEA. With 5 bases clipped from V and 7 bases from J, the junction kept 6 bases outside the gene matches. The DNA of the CDR3 is TGTGCCAGCAGCCCCGGACAGGGCAACGGGGAGCTGTTTTTT. Encoded protein: CASSPGQGNGELFF.

This clone was counted once. V usage is TRBV28 and J usage is TRBJ1-3, with unresolved D. Germline CDR1 and CDR2: MDHEN and SYDVKM. Deletions cut 4 bases from V and 4 bases from J, with 14 bases between. The CDR3 extends over 15 amino acids. The CDR3 here is CASSSKEGWGNTIYF. DNA of the CDR3: TGTGCCAGCAGTTCAAAAGAGGGATGGGGAAACACCATATATTTT. Full variable domain (remainder filled in from reference TRBV28 and TRBJ1-3): DVKVTQSSRYLVKRTGEKVFLECVQDMDHENMFWYRQDPGLGLRLIYFSYDVKMKEKGDIPEGYSVSREKKERFSLILESASTNQTSMYLCASSSKEGWGNTIYFGEGSWLTVV.

This chain links TRBV7-9 with TRBJ1-5, with 9 bases fitting TRBD1. V lost 4 bases, J lost 6 bases, and 7 bases stayed unmatched. CDR3 size: 15 residues. CDR1 and CDR2 from the germline V gene are SEHNR and FQNEAQ (reference sequence). CDR3 bases: TGTGCCAGCAGCTCGGACAGGGGATGGGGTCAGCCCCAGCATTTT. This sequence encodes CASSSDRGWGQPQHF.

The chain couples TRBV29-1 to TRBJ1-1; TRBD1 aligns across 7 bases. The length of the CDR3 is 13 residues. V was pared by 6 bases and J by 3 bases, with 7 bases of the junction left unmatched. The germline V gene has CDR1 SQVTM and CDR2 ANQGSEA. For the CDR3, the DNA is TGCAGCGTGGACAGGTCCTATGACACTGAAGCTTTCTTT. Protein: CSVDRSYDTEAFF.

V is TRBV4-3 and J is TRBJ1-1, with a possible D match to TRBD1 (6 bases). Germline loops: CDR1 LGHNA, CDR2 YSLEER. There are 17 residues in the CDR3. The V gene lost 1 base and the J gene lost 0 bases, with 15 bases spanning the gap. Here the CDR3 DNA reads TGCGCCAGCAGCCAAGTGCGGATTGGGGGCTTGAACACTGAAGCTTTCTTT. It yields the protein CASSQVRIGGLNTEAFF.

This clone was counted a single time. The V gene is TRBV2, the J gene TRBJ1-6, with 7 bases matching TRBD1. Germline trimming cut 5 bases from V and 10 bases from J; bases unmatched to any gene: 14. CDR3 length equals 16 residues. Germline V gene data show CDR1 as SNHLY and CDR2 as FYNNEI. DNA of the CDR3: TGTGCCAGCAGTTTAACCCTACAGGGGATGGAGTCACCCCTCCACTTT. Its translation is CASSLTLQGMESPLHF.

This chain connects TRBV9 to TRBJ2-2; possibly TRBD1 for D (6 bases). The germline CDR1 and CDR2 sequences are SGDLS and YYNGEE. Trimming took off 4 bases at V and 1 base at J, with 8 bases between the two ends. This CDR3 has 14 amino acids. DNA for the CDR3: TGTGCCAGCAGCTTGACAGGGAACACCGGGGAGCTGTTTTTT. Translation gives CASSLTGNTGELFF.

The chain carries TRBV5-1 and TRBJ2-1; TRBD2 matches at 11 bases. J lost 7 bases, V lost 0 bases, and 6 bases had no gene match. This CDR3 is 16 amino acids long. Germline CDR1 and CDR2: SGHRS and YFSETQ. CDR3 in DNA: TGCGCCAGCAGCTTGGGTATAGCGGGGGGGCCGAATGAGCAGTTCTTC. Encoded protein: CASSLGIAGGPNEQFF.

This sequence joins TRBV9 and TRBJ1-1; D might be TRBD1 (5 bases). Trimming cost V 3 bases and J 8 bases, with 11 bases left between them. The CDR3 extends over 12 amino acids. In germline, CDR1 is SGDLS, CDR2 YYNGEE. CDR3 sequence: CASSASTEEAFF. CDR3 in DNA: TGTGCCAGCAGCGCGTCGACAGAAGAAGCTTTCTTT. The variable domain in full, completed from reference TRBV9 and TRBJ1-1, reads DSGVTQTPKHLITATGQRVTLRCSPRSGDLSVYWYQQSLDQGLQFLIQYYNGEERAKGNILERFSAQQFPDLHSELNLSSLELGDSALYFCASSASTEEAFFGQGTRLTVV.